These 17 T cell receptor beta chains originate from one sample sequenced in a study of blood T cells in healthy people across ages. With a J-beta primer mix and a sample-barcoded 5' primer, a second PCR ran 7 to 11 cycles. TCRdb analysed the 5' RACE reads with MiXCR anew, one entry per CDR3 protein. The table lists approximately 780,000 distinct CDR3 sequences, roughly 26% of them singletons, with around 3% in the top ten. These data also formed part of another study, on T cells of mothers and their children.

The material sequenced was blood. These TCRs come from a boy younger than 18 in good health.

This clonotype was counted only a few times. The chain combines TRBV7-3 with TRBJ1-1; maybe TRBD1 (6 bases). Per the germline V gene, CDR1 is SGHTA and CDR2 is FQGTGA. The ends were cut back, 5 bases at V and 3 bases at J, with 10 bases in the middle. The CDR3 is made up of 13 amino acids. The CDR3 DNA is TGTGCCAGCAGCGCCCACAGGGACACTGAAGCTTTCTTT. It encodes CASSAHRDTEAFF.

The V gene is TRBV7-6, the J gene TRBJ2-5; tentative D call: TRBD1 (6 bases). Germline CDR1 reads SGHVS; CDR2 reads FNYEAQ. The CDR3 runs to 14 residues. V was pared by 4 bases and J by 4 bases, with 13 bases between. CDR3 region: CASSSYRASETQYF. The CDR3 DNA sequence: TGTGCCAGCAGCTCTTACAGGGCGTCAGAGACCCAGTACTTC.

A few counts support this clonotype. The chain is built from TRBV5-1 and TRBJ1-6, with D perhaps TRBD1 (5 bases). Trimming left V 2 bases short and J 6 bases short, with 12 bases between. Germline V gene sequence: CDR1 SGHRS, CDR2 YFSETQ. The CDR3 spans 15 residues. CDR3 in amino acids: CASSFDSYRNSPLHF. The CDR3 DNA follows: TGCGCCAGCAGCTTCGACAGTTACCGTAATTCACCCCTCCACTTT.

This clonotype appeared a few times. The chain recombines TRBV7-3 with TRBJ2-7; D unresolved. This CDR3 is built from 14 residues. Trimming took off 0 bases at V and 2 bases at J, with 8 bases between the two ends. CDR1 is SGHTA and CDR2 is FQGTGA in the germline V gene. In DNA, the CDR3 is TGTGCCAGCAGCTTAACGCAGAGAGCCTACGAGCAGTACTTC. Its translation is CASSLTQRAYEQYF.

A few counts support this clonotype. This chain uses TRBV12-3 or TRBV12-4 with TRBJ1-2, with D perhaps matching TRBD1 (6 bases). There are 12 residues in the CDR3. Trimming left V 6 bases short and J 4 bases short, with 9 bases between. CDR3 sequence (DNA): TGTGCCAGCAGCCAACAGGGCTATGGCTACACCTTC. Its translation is CASSQQGYGYTF.

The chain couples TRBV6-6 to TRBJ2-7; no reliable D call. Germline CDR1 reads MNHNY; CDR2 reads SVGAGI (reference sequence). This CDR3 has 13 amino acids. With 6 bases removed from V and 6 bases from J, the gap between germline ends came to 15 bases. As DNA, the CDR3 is TGTGCCAGCAGGATAGGGCCCGAGGCCGAGCAGTACTTC. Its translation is CASRIGPEAEQYF.

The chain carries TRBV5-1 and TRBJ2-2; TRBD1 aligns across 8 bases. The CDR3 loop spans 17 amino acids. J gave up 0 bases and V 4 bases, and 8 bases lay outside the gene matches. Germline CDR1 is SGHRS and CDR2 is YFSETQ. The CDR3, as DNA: TGCGCCAGCAGCGCCTCTGACAGGGGCGCGAACACCGGGGAGCTGTTTTTT. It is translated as CASSASDRGANTGELFF.

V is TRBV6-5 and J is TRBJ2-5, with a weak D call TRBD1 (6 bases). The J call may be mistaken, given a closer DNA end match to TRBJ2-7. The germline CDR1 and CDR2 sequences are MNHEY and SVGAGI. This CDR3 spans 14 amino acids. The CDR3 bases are TGTGCCAGCAGTATAGGGGACAACCTCGACGAGCAGTACTTC. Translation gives CASSIGDNLDEQYF.

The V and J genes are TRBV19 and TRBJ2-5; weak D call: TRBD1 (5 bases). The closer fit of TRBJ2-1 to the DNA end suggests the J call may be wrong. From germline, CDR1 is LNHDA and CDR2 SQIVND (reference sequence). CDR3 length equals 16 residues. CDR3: CASSISRTGPYNEQFF. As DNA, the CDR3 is TGTGCCAGTAGTATAAGTAGAACAGGACCTTACAATGAGCAGTTCTTC.

CDR3 sequence (DNA): TGTGCCAGCAGTTTAGGGTCGATCGGTTACGAGCAGTACTTC. This translates into CASSLGSIGYEQYF. The chain links TRBV27 to TRBJ2-5; D unresolved. The J call may be mistaken, given a closer DNA end match to TRBJ2-7. The CDR3 length is 14 residues. Germline loops: CDR1 MNHEY, CDR2 SMNVEV (reference sequence).

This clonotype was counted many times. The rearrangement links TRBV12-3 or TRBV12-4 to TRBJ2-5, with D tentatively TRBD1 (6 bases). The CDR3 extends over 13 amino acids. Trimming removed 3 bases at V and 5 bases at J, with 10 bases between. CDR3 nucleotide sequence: TGTGCCAGCAGTTTGGGGGCCGGGGAGACCCAGTACTTC. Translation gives CASSLGAGETQYF.

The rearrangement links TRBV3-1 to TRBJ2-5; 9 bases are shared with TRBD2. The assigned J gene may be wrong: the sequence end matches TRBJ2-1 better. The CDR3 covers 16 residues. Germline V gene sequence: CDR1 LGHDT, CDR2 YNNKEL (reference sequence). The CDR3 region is CASSPHGGGVYNEQFF. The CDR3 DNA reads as TGTGCCAGCAGCCCGCACGGCGGGGGGGTTTACAATGAGCAGTTCTTC.

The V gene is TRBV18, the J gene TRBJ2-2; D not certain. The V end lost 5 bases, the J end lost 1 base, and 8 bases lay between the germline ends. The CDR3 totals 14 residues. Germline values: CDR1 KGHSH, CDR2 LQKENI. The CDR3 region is CASSSELNTGELFF. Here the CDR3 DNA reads TGTGCCAGCTCATCAGAGTTGAACACCGGGGAGCTGTTTTTT. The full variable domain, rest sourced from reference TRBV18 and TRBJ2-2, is NAGVMQNPRHLVRRRGQEARLRCSPMKGHSHVYWYRQLPEEGLKFMVYLQKENIIDESGMPKERFSAEFPKEGPSILRIQQVVRGDSAAYFCASSSELNTGELFFGEGSRLTVL.

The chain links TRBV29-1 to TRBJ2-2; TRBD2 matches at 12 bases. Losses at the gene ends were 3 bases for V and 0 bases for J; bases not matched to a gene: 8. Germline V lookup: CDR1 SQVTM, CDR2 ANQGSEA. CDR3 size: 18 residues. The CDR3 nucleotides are TGCAGCGTTGATAAAAAGGCTAGCGGGGGGGCGAACACCGGGGAGCTGTTTTTT. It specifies CSVDKKASGGANTGELFF.

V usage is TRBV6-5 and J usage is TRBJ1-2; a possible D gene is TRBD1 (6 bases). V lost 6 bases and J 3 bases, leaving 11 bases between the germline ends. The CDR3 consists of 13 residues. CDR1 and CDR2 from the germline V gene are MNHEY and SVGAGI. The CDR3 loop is CASSHRGDYGYTF. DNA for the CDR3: TGTGCCAGCAGCCATAGGGGGGACTATGGCTACACCTTC.

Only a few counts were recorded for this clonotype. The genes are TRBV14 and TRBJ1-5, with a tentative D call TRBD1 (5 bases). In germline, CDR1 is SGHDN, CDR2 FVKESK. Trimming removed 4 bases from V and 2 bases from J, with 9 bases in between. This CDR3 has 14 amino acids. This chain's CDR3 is CASSPGYGNQPQHF. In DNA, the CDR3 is TGTGCCAGCAGCCCAGGGTACGGCAATCAGCCCCAGCATTTT. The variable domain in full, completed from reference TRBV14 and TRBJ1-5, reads EAGVTQFPSHSVIEKGQTVTLRCDPISGHDNLYWYRRVMGKEIKFLLHFVKESKQDESGMPNNRFLAERTGGTYSTLKVQPAELEDSGVYFCASSPGYGNQPQHFGDGTRLSIL.

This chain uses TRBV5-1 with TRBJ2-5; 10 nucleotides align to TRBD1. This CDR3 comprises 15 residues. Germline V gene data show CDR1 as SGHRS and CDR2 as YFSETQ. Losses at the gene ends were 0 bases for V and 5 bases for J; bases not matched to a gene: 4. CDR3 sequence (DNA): TGCGCCAGCAGCTTGGCCTGGGACAGGGGTGAGACCCAGTACTTC. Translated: CASSLAWDRGETQYF.